A single T cell receptor (beta chain) is shown here with its context. The data originate from a study of blood T cell repertoires in COVID-19. Study information: The study drew acute and convalescent COVID-19 samples from the United States, Italy and Spain. From T cells, B-cell-depleted T cells, or PBMCs came the material, which was cDNA or gDNA.

The CDR3 extends over 13 amino acids. Germline V lookup: CDR1 MNHEY, CDR2 SMNVEV (reference sequence). Losses at the gene ends were 3 bases for V and 7 bases for J; bases not matched to a gene: 5. As processed by the authors: The assay estimated nucleated cells by amplifying reference gene primers. Clones were sequenced by immunoSEQ multiplex PCR, and TCRdb holds only the in-frame ones, with some missing. That table supplies the V and J calls and clone size; D and trimming were determined from the DNA. This table holds about 15,000 clones, about 88% found once. The chain recombines TRBV27 with TRBJ2-5; 7 bases fit TRBD2. The receptor comes from a man aged 60 to 69 with acute or convalescent COVID-19. The sample was peripheral blood. The CDR3 region is CASSFSWGGTQYF. CDR3 bases: TGTGCCAGCAGTTTTTCGTGGGGGGGGACCCAGTACTTC.